This TCR beta chain was identified in a study of cytomegalovirus exposure and HLA in healthy donors. Regarding the study as a whole: A few CMV-associated chains were confirmed in vitro to be specific for CMV antigens. Cytomegalovirus-associated status was assigned to about 170 TCR beta chains. Later, an analysis found that TCR clusters from the first cohort tended to co-occur in the 120 or so validation repertoires. As was reported, the classifier diagnosed cytomegalovirus status with high specificity and sensitivity.

As concerns this clone: Its matching antigen is unknown.

This CDR3 contains 12 residues. The germline V and J ends were trimmed by 1 base and 2 bases, with 6 bases remaining between them. CDR1 GTSNPN and CDR2 SVGIG come from the germline V gene (reference sequence). Measured with immunoSEQ multiplex PCR; TCRdb has only the in-frame clones, and not every one. The repertoire holds 200,000 or so clones, with roughly 88% as singletons. This TCR came from a woman in her 30s in good health and CMV-seropositive. Material for sequencing was PBMCs. V usage is TRBV30 and J usage is TRBJ2-7; D is uncertain. The CDR3 nucleotides read TGTGCCTGGAGTGGCTTAGCCTACGAGCAGTACTTC. This sequence encodes CAWSGLAYEQYF.